This section outlines one TCR beta chain sequence together with its context. What this receptor recognizes is not known. Per-base qualities were not stored, and no clone one base away is much larger. The data were taken from a study of blood T cell repertoires in COVID-19 (TCRdb year 2020). Background on the whole study: The collaborator samples originated in the United States, Italy and Spain and spanned the acute and convalescent phases of COVID-19. The material from the prospective study consisted of cDNA or gDNA derived from T cells, B-cell-depleted T cells, or PBMCs. Deeply sampled blood TCRbeta repertoires from subjects exposed to, actively infected with, or recovered from COVID-19 were included in the dataset. A freely available public database, intended as a resource for researchers studying the immune response to SARS-CoV-2, is where the repertoires were released. Samples came from the ongoing ImmuneRACE study (first 160 participants) plus 1,254 subjects from 6 global collaborators. The sample metadata nearly always contained a de-identified subject ID, COVID-19 status, age in years and sex. Where HLA class I and class II types were available, the types were taken from metadata supplied by the sample provider, not from assay-based typing. The study at large found these results: The quantity of clinical and demographic metadata differed by source and by participant and was supplied without curation.

Trimming takes 1 base from V and 8 bases from J, and the germline ends sit 12 bases apart. CDR1 LGHNA and CDR2 YSLEER are derived from the germline V gene. Reading from cysteine to phenylalanine, the CDR3 counts 14 amino acids. Only the CDR3 part of the read is kept: 42 bases, read in frame from the first base. Collaborating institutions collected whole blood in K2EDTA tubes following their own protocols. For TCRbeta analysis, collaborator samples were shipped as frozen whole blood, as isolated PBMCs, or as DNA extracted from either sample type. The immunoSEQ Assay, a bias-controlled multiplex PCR, was used to amplify TCRbeta CDR3 regions from genomic DNA. Per the source publication's procedure: Within the assay, amplification of reference gene primers was used to estimate how many nucleated cells each sample contained. To quantify the absolute abundance of each unique TCRbeta CDR3 rearrangement, sequence reads were collapsed and filtered. Productive Simpson clonality was computed per sample as the square root of Simpson's diversity index over productive rearrangements. The immuneACCESS repertoire file appears here via TCRdb, limited to in-frame rearrangements. These files lack a portion of the clones; in checked studies, under half of the deficit traces to unresolved V genes, and the cause of the others is not known. V, J and clone size were drawn from that table, and D and trimming were deduced from the DNA. The sample records some 170,000 clones, approximately 86% of which are singletons. Around 1.6% of the sample is taken by the ten largest.

What was sequenced was peripheral blood. The V gene is TRBV4-3 and the J gene is TRBJ2-1; the D gene cannot be resolved reliably. This sequence was found in a woman aged 50 to 65 with acute or convalescent COVID-19. The DNA is TGCGCCAGCAGCCAAGCCCCCATTAGTGATGAGCAGTTCTTC. Translated, it gives CASSQAPISDEQFF.